Listed here are 18 T cell receptor beta chains from one sample, sequenced in a study of molecular identifiers for immune sequencing clone quantification. TCRdb reanalysed the PCR reads using MiXCR and keeps one entry per CDR3 protein. The sample records about half a million distinct CDR3 sequences, around 21% being singletons. The specimen was naive CD8+ T cells from blood, with Jurkat cell RNA spiked in. As to subset: FACS-sorted CD8+CD4-CCR7+CD45RA+ naive T cells. The receptors stem from a human donor in good health. Some libraries in this study had Jurkat cell RNA spiked in.

There are a few counts of this clonotype. The V call is TRBV19, the J call TRBJ1-1; tentative D call: TRBD1 (6 bases). The CDR3 covers 18 residues. The germline V gene encodes CDR1 LNHDA and CDR2 SQIVND (reference sequence). V was trimmed by 5 bases and J by 1 base, leaving 23 bases between them. CDR3 DNA sequence: TGTGCCAGTAGTGGCCCCGACTCCGTGACAGGACAGAACACTGAAGCTTTCTTT. This sequence encodes CASSGPDSVTGQNTEAFF.

The J gene is TRBJ2-5, the V gene TRBV7-6; 9 nucleotides match TRBD2. Germline loops: CDR1 SGHVS, CDR2 FNYEAQ. The CDR3 loop spans 18 amino acids. Unmatched junction bases numbered 17, after V lost 5 bases and J lost 4 bases. The CDR3 loop is CASSEGVLRGRARETQYF. CDR3 coding DNA: TGTGCCAGCAGCGAGGGGGTCCTACGCGGGAGGGCCCGAGAGACCCAGTACTTC.

This clonotype has more than one count but fewer than ten. The CDR3, as DNA: TGTGCCAGCAGCTTAGGGGTACCGGGACTAGTGGACGAGCAGTACTTC. Its protein is CASSLGVPGLVDEQYF. The rearrangement joins TRBV13 to TRBJ2-7, with TRBD2 matching 8 bases. The CDR3 sequence is 16 residues long. The V gene's germline CDR1 is PRHDT and CDR2 FYEKMQ (reference sequence). The ends lost 0 bases at V and 5 bases at J; junction bases unmatched: 9.

A note on this clonotype: It is likely a read error, because the conserved phenylalanine at the end of the CDR3 is missing. J is TRBJ2-1 and V is TRBV18, with D possibly being TRBD1 or TRBD2 (5 bases each). From germline, CDR1 is KGHSH and CDR2 LQKENI. V shed 6 bases and J shed 0 bases, with 9 bases lying between them. The CDR3 is 14 amino acids. The chain's CDR3 is CASSLGTSYNEQFL. For the CDR3, the DNA is TGTGCCAGCTCTCTTGGGACCTCCTACAATGAGCAGTTCCTC.

Remarks on this clonotype: A much larger clone sits a single nucleotide away, making a read error possible. The rearrangement links TRBV6-1 to TRBJ1-1, with D tentatively TRBD1 (5 bases). Germline CDR1 is MNHNS and CDR2 is SASEGT. CDR3 length equals 15 residues. The CDR3 is CASSEAQGLNTKAFF. The DNA of the CDR3 is TGTGCCAGCAGTGAAGCGCAGGGATTGAACACTAAAGCTTTCTTT.

The V gene is TRBV28, the J gene TRBJ2-1; D remains ambiguous. V was shortened by 6 bases and J by 10 bases, with 13 bases between the two germline ends. The CDR3 runs to 12 residues. CDR1 is MDHEN, CDR2 SYDVKM, per germline. CDR3 protein: CASSPHRVEQFF. The CDR3, as DNA: TGTGCCAGCAGCCCCCATAGGGTAGAGCAGTTCTTC. Filled out from reference TRBV28 and TRBJ2-1, the complete variable domain reads DVKVTQSSRYLVKRTGEKVFLECVQDMDHENMFWYRQDPGLGLRLIYFSYDVKMKEKGDIPEGYSVSREKKERFSLILESASTNQTSMYLCASSPHRVEQFFGPGTRLTVL.

This clonotype was seen more than once but under ten times. The chain combines TRBV7-9 with TRBJ1-6; 11 nucleotides align to TRBD1. The CDR3 spans 15 residues. V was clipped by 5 bases and J by 7 bases; unmatched bases: 4. Germline CDR1 and CDR2: SEHNR and FQNEAQ (reference sequence). The DNA of the CDR3 is TGTGCCAGCAGCGGACAGGGGGCGGGAAATTCACCCCTCCACTTT. It yields the protein CASSGQGAGNSPLHF.

The J gene is TRBJ1-6, the V gene TRBV27; possibly TRBD1 for D (5 bases). V was pared by 4 bases and J by 7 bases, with 14 bases between. From germline, CDR1 is MNHEY and CDR2 SMNVEV (reference sequence). This CDR3 has 15 residues. Here the CDR3 reads CASSYRGGENSPLHF. The DNA of the CDR3 is TGTGCCAGCAGTTACCGGGGGGGTGAGAATTCACCCCTCCACTTT.

This clonotype was observed a handful of times. The gene calls are TRBV5-6 and TRBJ1-2; tentatively, D is TRBD1 (6 bases). CDR3 length: 14 residues. CDR1 and CDR2 from the germline V gene are SGHDT and YYEEEE. With 0 bases removed from V and 3 bases from J, the gap between germline ends came to 9 bases. The CDR3 coding sequence is TGTGCCAGCAGCTTGGAGGACAGAGACTATGGCTACACCTTC. Its protein product is CASSLEDRDYGYTF.

This clonotype has more than one count but fewer than ten. The genes are TRBV7-9 and TRBJ2-5, with 7 bases lining up with TRBD1. The CDR3 totals 14 residues. The germline gives CDR1 SEHNR, CDR2 FQNEAQ (reference sequence). The V segment lost 5 bases and the J segment 5 bases; nucleotides outside the gene matches: 8. The CDR3 loop is CASSATGFGETQYF. In nucleotides, the CDR3 is TGTGCCAGCAGCGCGACAGGGTTCGGTGAGACCCAGTACTTC.

Worth noting for this clonotype: With a much larger clone just one base away, this may be a read error. The chain has TRBV29-1 and TRBJ2-7; TRBD2 is a possible D gene (6 bases). The CDR3 runs to 12 residues. V was pared by 4 bases and J by 9 bases, with 16 bases between. The germline CDR1 and CDR2 sequences are SQVTM and ANQGSEA. CDR3: CSVAQLEGGQYF. Here the CDR3 DNA reads TGCAGCGTTGCACAGCTGGAGGGCGGGCAGTACTTC.

This chain joins TRBV5-4 and TRBJ2-7; TRBD1 matches at 7 bases. The CDR3 length is 15 residues. Germline V lookup: CDR1 SGHNT, CDR2 YYREEE (reference sequence). J lost 5 bases, V lost 4 bases, and 12 bases had no gene match. In nucleotides, the CDR3 is TGTGCCAGCAGCCCCGGCCCAGGGGGATTTGACGAGCAGTACTTC. Encoded protein: CASSPGPGGFDEQYF.

With respect to this clonotype: This sequence may be a read error, since a much larger clone differs from it by one base. The V and J genes are TRBV7-6 and TRBJ2-2; D is possibly TRBD1 (6 bases). CDR3 size: 13 residues. Germline V lookup: CDR1 SGHVS, CDR2 FNYEAQ. The CDR3 DNA reads as TGTGCCAGCAGCTTTACAGGGACCGGGGAGCTGTCTTTT. Translating gives CASSFTGTGELSF.

A word on this clonotype: A much larger clone differs by one base, so this may be a read error. The chain recombines TRBV6-5 with TRBJ2-2; D perhaps matches TRBD1 (6 bases). The CDR3 has 13 amino acids. Trimming cost V 6 bases and J 5 bases, with 10 bases left between them. Germline V gene lookup returns CDR1 MNHEY and CDR2 SVGAGI. The DNA for the CDR3 is TGTGCCAGCAGCAACAGGGTTACCGGGGAGCTGTTTTTT. Residues: CASSNRVTGELFF.

This clonotype was detected ten times or more. The V call is TRBV7-9, the J call TRBJ2-1; 8 nucleotides line up with TRBD1. Losses at the gene ends were 5 bases for V and 3 bases for J; bases not matched to a gene: 12. CDR1 is SEHNR and CDR2 is FQNEAQ in the germline V gene (reference sequence). This CDR3 has 17 amino acids. CDR3 in DNA: TGTGCCAGCAGCCCGGGGACAGGCGCTCCCAACTACAATGAGCAGTTCTTC. As protein: CASSPGTGAPNYNEQFF.

A few counts support this clonotype. J is TRBJ2-3 and V is TRBV7-6; 11 bases match TRBD2. The V gene end was trimmed by 4 bases and the J gene end by 7 bases; junction bases not matched to a gene: 10. CDR3 length: 16 amino acids. Germline V gene lookup returns CDR1 SGHVS and CDR2 FNYEAQ. The CDR3 DNA follows: TGTGCCAGCAGCTCACTGACTAGCGGGAAGATAAATACGCAGTATTTT. Its protein is CASSSLTSGKINTQYF.

This clonotype was recorded many times. V usage is TRBV6-5 and J usage is TRBJ2-7, with D unclear. The germline V gene has CDR1 MNHEY and CDR2 SVGAGI. The V gene lost 6 bases and the J gene lost 0 bases, with 9 bases spanning the gap. The CDR3 has 13 amino acids. Written as DNA, the CDR3 is TGTGCCAGCAGGTCGTGGAGCTCCTACGAGCAGTACTTC. This sequence encodes CASRSWSSYEQYF.

This clonotype was found a few times. This CDR3 reads CASSHRRDITYEQYF. The DNA for the CDR3 is TGTGCCAGCAGCCATCGGCGGGACATCACCTACGAGCAGTACTTC. This chain uses TRBV3-1 with TRBJ2-7; D is possibly TRBD1 or TRBD2 (6 bases each). The V end was cut by 3 bases, the J end by 2 bases, with 14 bases between. The CDR3 consists of 15 residues. Germline CDR1 and CDR2: LGHDT and YNNKEL (reference sequence).